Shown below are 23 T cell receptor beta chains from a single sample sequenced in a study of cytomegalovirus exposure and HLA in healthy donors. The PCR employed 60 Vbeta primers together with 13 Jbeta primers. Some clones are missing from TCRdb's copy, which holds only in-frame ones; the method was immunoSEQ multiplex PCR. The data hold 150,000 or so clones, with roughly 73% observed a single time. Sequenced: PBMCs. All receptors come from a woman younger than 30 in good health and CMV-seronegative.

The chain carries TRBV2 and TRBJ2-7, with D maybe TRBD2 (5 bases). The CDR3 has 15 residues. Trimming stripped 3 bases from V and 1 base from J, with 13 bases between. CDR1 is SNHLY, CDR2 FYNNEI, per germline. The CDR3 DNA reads TGTGCCAGCAGTGAGGCGGGCGGATCTTCCTACGAGCAGTACGTC. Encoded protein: CASSEAGGSSYEQYV.

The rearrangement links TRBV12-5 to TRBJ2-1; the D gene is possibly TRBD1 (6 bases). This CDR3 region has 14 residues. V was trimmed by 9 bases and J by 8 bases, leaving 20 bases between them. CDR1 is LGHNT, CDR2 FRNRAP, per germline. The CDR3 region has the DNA TGTGCTAGCCGCCGCCAAACAGGGTCGGATGAGCAGTTCTTC. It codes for CASRRQTGSDEQFF.

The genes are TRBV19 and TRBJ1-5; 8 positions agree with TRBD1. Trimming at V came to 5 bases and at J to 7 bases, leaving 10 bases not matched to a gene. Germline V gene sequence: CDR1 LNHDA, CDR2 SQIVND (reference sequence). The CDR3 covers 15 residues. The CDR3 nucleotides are TGTGCCAGTAGTTTTCGGACAGGGTCGTGGCAGCCCCAGCATTTT. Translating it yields CASSFRTGSWQPQHF.

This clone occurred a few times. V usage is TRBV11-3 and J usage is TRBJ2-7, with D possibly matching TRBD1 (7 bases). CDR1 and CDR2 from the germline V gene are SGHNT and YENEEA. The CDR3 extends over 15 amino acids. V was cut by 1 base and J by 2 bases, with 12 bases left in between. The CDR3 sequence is CASSLAPGGTYEQYV. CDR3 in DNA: TGTGCCAGCAGCTTAGCCCCAGGGGGGACCTACGAGCAGTACGTC.

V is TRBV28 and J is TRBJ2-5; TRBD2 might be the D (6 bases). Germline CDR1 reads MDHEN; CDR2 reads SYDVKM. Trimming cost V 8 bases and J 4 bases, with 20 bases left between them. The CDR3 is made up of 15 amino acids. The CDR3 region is CASGGRWEEGETQYF. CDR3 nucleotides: TGTGCCAGCGGAGGTAGGTGGGAGGAAGGAGAGACCCAGTACTTC.

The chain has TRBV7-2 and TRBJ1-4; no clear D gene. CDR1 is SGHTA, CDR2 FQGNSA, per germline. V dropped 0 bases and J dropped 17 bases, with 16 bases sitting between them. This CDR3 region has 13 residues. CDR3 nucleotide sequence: TGTGCCAGCAGCTTAGCGTCCGGTCGAGGCCAATTTTTT. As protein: CASSLASGRGQFF.

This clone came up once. The CDR3 DNA follows: TGCGCCAGCAGCCATCCCCGTGGAGGGCATAATTCACCCCTCCACTTT. Translating gives CASSHPRGGHNSPLHF. V is TRBV4-3 and J is TRBJ1-6, with no clear D. Germline CDR1 is LGHNA and CDR2 is YSLEER. The CDR3 is 16 amino acids. Trimming stripped 3 bases from V and 5 bases from J, with 14 bases between.

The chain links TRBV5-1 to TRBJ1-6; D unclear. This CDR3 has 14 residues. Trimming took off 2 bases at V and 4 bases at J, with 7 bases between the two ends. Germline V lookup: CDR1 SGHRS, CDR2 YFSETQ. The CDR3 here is CASSFQQYNSPLHF. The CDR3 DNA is TGCGCCAGCAGCTTTCAACAGTATAATTCACCCCTCCACTTT.

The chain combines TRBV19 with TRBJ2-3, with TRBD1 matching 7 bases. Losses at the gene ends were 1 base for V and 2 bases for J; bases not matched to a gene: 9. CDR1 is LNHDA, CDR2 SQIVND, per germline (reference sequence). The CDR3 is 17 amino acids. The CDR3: CASSIGSGQRYTDTQYF. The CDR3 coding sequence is TGTGCCAGTAGTATAGGCTCGGGACAGAGATACACAGATACGCAGTATTTT.

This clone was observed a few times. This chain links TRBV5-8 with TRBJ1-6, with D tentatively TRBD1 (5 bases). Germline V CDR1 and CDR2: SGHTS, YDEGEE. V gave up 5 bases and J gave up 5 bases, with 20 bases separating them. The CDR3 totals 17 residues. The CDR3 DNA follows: TGTGCCAGCAGGATGCGGACAATGAAGCCCGATAATTCACCCCTCCACTTT. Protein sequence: CASRMRTMKPDNSPLHF.

The CDR3 protein is CASRGGQQAYGYTF. In DNA form, the CDR3 reads TGTGCCAGCAGGGGGGGGCAGCAGGCCTATGGCTACACCTTC. V and J are TRBV28 and TRBJ1-2; weak D call: TRBD1 (6 bases). Deletions cut 6 bases from V and 4 bases from J, with 15 bases between. The germline CDR1 and CDR2 sequences are MDHEN and SYDVKM. CDR3 length equals 14 residues.

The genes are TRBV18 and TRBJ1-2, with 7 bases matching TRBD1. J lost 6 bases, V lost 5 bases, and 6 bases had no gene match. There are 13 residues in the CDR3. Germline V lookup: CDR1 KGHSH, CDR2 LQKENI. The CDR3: CASSSRDRDGYTF. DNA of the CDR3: TGTGCCAGCTCATCCCGGGACAGAGATGGCTACACCTTC.

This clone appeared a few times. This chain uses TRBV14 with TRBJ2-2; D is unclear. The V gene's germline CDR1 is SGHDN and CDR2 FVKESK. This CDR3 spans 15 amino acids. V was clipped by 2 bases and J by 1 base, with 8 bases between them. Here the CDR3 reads CASSQYELNTGELFF. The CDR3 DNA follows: TGTGCCAGCAGCCAATACGAGCTGAACACCGGGGAGCTGTTTTTT.

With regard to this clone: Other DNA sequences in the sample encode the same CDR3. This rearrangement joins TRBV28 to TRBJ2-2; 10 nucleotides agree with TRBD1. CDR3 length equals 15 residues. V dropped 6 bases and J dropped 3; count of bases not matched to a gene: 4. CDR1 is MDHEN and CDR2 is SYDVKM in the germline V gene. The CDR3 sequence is CASSRTGGDTGELFF. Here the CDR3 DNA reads TGTGCCAGCAGCCGGACAGGGGGAGACACCGGGGAGCTGTTTTTT. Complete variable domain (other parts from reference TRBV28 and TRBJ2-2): DVKVTQSSRYLVKRTGEKVFLECVQDMDHENMFWYRQDPGLGLRLIYFSYDVKMKEKGDIPEGYSVSREKKERFSLILESASTNQTSMYLCASSRTGGDTGELFFGEGSRLTVL.

This chain's CDR3 is CASTESGYSGNTIYF. The DNA for the CDR3 is TGTGCCAGTACCGAATCGGGTTACTCTGGAAACACCATATATTTT. J is TRBJ1-3 and V is TRBV19; no firm D call. Germline V CDR1 and CDR2: LNHDA, SQIVND (reference sequence). The CDR3 sequence is 15 residues long. V was trimmed by 7 bases and J by 0 bases, leaving 13 bases between them.

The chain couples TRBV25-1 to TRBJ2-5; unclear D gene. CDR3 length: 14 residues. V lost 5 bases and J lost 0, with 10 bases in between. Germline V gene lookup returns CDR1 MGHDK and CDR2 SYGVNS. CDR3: CASSKGGNQETQYF. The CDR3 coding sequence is TGTGCCAGCAGTAAAGGCGGCAACCAAGAGACCCAGTACTTC.

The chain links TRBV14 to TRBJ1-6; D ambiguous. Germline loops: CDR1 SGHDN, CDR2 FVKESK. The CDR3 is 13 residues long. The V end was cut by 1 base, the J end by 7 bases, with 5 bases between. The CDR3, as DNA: TGTGCCAGCAGCCAAGCAGTGAATTCACCCCTCCACTTT. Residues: CASSQAVNSPLHF.

The CDR3 is CASSPQRERDTQYF. DNA of the CDR3: TGTGCCAGTAGTCCACAGCGGGAGAGGGATACGCAGTATTTT. The chain joins TRBV19 to TRBJ2-3; 8 bases are shared with TRBD2. The length of the CDR3 is 14 residues. Trimming took 5 bases from V and 6 from J; bases not matched to a gene: 7. CDR1 is LNHDA, CDR2 SQIVND, per germline (reference sequence).

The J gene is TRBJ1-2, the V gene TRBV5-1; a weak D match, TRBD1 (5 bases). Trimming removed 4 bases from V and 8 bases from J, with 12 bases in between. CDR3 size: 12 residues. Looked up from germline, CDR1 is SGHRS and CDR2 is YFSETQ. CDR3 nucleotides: TGCGCCAGCAGCATAGGAGGGGACGGCTACACCTTC. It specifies CASSIGGDGYTF. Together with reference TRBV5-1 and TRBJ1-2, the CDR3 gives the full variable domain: KAGVTQTPRYLIKTRGQQVTLSCSPISGHRSVSWYQQTPGQGLQFLFEYFSETQRNKGNFPGRFSGRQFSNSRSEMNVSTLELGDSALYLCASSIGGDGYTFGSGTRLTVV.

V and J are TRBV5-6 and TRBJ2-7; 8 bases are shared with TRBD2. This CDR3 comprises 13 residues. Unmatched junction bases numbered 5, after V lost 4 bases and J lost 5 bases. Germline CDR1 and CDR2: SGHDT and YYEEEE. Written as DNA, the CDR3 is TGTGCCAGCAGCCAGGGACTAGTAAACGAGCAGTACGTC. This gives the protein CASSQGLVNEQYV.

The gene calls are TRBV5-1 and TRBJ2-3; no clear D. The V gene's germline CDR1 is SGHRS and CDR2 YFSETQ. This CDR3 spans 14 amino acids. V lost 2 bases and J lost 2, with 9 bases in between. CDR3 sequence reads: CASSLSVITDTQYF. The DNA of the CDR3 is TGCGCCAGCAGCTTATCAGTGATCACAGATACGCAGTATTTT.

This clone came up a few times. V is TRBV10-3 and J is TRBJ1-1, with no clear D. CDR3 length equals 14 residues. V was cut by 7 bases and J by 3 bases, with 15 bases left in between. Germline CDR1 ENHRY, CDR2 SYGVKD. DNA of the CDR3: TGTGCCATCAAATTGACAAAGATTGACACTGAAGCTTTCTTT. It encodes CAIKLTKIDTEAFF.

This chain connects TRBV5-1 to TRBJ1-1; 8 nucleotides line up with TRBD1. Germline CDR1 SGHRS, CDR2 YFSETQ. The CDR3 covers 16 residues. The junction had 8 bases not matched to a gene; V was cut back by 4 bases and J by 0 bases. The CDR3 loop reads CASSPRTGPLNTEAFF. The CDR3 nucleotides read TGCGCCAGCAGCCCGAGGACAGGGCCCTTGAACACTGAAGCTTTCTTT.